This T cell receptor beta chain emerged from a study of CD8+ T cells in alopecia areata. V shed 1 base and J shed 5 bases, with 11 bases lying between them. The CDR3 totals 13 residues. Germline CDR1 is SQVTM and CDR2 is ANQGSEA. The study's findings and limits: The study found that many expanded lesional clones persisted in scalp and blood during tofacitinib. Higher clonality than in normal scalp was seen in lesional scalp, especially alopecia totalis/universalis.

Regarding treatment: oral pan-JAK inhibitor, 5-10 mg twice daily. This clone was recorded only once. Its target is not known. cDNA serving as the sequencing template came from extracted, reverse transcribed RNA. TCRdb's table, derived via immunoSEQ multiplex PCR, lists solely in-frame clones and lacks some. The table records around 180,000 clones, roughly 66% of them present only once. The sequence came from a human donor with alopecia areata. The rearrangement joins TRBV29-1 to TRBJ2-5; D is ambiguous. The specimen was CD4+ T cells sorted from blood, collected at week 24, from a patient treated with tofacitinib. The CDR3 DNA reads as TGCAGCGTTGAAGTAACGGGTGGGGAGACCCAGTACTTC. Translated: CSVEVTGGETQYF.